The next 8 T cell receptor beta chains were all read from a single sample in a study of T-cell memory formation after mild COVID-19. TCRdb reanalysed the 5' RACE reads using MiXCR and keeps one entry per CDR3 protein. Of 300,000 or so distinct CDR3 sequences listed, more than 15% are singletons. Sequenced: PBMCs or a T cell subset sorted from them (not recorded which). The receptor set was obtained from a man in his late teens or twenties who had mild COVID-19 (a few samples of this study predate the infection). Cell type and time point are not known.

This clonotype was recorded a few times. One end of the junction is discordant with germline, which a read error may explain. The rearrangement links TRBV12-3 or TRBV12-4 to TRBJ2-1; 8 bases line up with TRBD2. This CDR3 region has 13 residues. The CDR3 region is CASSNSSGGLIAF. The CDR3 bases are TGTGCCAGCAGTAATAGCTCGGGAGGGTTGATCGCCTTC.

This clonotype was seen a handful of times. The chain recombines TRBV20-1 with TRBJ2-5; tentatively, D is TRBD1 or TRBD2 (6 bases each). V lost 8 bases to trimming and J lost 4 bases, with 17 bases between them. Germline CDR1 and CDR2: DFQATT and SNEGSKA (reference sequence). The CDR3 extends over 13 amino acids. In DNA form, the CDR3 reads TGCAGTATACCTTCTACGGGGGCAGAGACCCAGTACTTC. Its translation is CSIPSTGAETQYF.

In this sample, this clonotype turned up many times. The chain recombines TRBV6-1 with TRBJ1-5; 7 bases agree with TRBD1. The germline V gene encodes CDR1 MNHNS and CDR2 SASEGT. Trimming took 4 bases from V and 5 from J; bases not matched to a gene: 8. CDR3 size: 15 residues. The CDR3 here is CASSGLTGLDQPQHF. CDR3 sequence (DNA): TGTGCCAGCAGTGGATTGACAGGGTTGGATCAGCCCCAGCATTTT.

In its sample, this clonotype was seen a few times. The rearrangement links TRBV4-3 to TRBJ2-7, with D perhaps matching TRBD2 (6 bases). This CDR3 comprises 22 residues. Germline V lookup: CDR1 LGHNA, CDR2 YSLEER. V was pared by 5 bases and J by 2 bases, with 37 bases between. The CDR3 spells CASSAGTGTRLGVLKVAYEQYF. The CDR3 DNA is TGCGCCAGCAGCGCGGGAACCGGTACTAGGTTAGGCGTACTCAAGGTCGCCTACGAGCAGTACTTC.

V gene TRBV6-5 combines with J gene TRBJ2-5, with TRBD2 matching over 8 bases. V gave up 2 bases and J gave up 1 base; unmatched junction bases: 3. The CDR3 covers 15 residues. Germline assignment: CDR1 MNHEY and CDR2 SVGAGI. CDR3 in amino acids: CASSYTRGVQETQYF. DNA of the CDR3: TGTGCCAGCAGTTACACGCGGGGGGTCCAAGAGACCCAGTACTTC.

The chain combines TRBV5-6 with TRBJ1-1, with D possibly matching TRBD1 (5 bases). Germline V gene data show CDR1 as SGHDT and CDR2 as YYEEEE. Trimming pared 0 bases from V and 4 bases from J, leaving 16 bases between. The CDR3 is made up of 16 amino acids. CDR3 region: CASSLGQGGLRTEAFF. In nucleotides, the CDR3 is TGTGCCAGCAGCTTGGGGCAGGGCGGGTTGCGCACTGAAGCTTTCTTT.

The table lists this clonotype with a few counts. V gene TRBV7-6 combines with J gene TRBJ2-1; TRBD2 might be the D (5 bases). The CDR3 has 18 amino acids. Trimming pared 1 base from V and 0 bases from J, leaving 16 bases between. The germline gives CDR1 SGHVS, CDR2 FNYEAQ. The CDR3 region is CASSLEGMTGSSYNEQFF. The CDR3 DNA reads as TGTGCCAGCAGCTTAGAAGGTATGACGGGAAGCTCCTACAATGAGCAGTTCTTC.

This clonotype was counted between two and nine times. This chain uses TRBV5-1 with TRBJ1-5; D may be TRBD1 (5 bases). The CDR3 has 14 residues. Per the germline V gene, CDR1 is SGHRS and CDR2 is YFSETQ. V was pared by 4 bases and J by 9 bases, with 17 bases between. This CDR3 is CASSPGPGYSPQHF. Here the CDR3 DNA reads TGCGCCAGCAGCCCAGGTCCAGGGTATTCGCCCCAGCATTTT.